The subject of this entry is one T cell receptor beta chain. It has no known antigen specificity. No qualities accompany the bases; no much larger clone lies one base away. V is clipped by 3 bases and J by 3 bases, and the sequence between their germline boundaries is 12 bases long. The CDR3 measures 15 amino acids from cysteine to phenylalanine. Here the CDR3 DNA is all that survives: 45 bases in frame from base 1. CDR1 and CDR2 are read off the germline V gene (reference sequence) as LNHDA and SQIVND. The data belong to a study of T cell changes during pregnancy in multiple sclerosis (dated by TCRdb to about 2019). As for the study more broadly: In women with multiple sclerosis, the researchers looked at how the T cell repertoire shifted as pregnancy progressed.

Library preparation used the immunoSEQ multiplex PCR assay. The table was pulled from immuneACCESS by TCRdb, which kept in-frame rearrangements only. Such tables lose some clones; where checked, under half of the loss comes from unresolved V genes, and the rest has no known cause. The sample has 25,000 or so clones on record, approximately 86% of them singletons. The ten largest clonotypes hold about 1% of the sample. Sequencing was performed on CD4+ T cells from peripheral blood mononuclear cells, taken in the first trimester of pregnancy. This TCR was sampled from a female donor in good health, enrolled as a control in a pregnancy study. This chain is built from TRBV19 and TRBJ1-5; confidence is insufficient to name the D gene. The sequence in DNA is TGTGCCAGTAGTATTGGTAAAGCCCTCAATCAGCCCCAGCATTTT. It encodes CASSIGKALNQPQHF.